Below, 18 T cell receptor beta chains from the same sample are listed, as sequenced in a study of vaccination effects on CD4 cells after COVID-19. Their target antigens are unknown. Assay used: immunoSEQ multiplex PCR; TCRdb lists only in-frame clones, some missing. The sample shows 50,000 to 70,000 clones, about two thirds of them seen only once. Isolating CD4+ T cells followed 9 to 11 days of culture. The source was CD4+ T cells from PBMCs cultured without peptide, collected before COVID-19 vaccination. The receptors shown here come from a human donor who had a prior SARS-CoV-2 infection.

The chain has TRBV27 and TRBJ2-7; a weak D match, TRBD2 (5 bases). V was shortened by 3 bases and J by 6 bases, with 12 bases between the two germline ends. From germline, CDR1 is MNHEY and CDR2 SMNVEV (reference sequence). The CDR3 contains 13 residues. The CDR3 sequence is CASSFVGSPEQYF. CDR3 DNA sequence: TGTGCCAGCAGTTTTGTAGGGAGTCCCGAGCAGTACTTC.

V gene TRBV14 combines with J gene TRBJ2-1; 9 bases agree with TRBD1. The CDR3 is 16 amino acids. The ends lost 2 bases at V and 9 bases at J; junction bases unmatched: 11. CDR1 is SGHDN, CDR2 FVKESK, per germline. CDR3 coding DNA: TGTGCCAGCAGCCAACACCCGGGACAGGGTATGGGTGAGCAGTTCTTC. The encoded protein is CASSQHPGQGMGEQFF.

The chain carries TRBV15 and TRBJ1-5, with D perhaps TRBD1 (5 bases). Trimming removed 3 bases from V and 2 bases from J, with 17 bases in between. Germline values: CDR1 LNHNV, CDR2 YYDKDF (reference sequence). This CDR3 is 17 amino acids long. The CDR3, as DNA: TGTGCCACCAGCAGGACGGGACGCCCTCGAGGCAATCAGCCCCAGCATTTT. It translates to CATSRTGRPRGNQPQHF.

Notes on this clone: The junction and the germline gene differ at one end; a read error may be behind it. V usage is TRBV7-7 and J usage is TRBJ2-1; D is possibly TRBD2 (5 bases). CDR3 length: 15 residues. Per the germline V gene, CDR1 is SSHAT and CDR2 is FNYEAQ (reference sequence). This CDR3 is CASSLAYGLPNEQFF. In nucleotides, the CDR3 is TGTGCTAGCAGCTTAGCTTATGGACTTCCCAATGAGCAGTTCTTC.

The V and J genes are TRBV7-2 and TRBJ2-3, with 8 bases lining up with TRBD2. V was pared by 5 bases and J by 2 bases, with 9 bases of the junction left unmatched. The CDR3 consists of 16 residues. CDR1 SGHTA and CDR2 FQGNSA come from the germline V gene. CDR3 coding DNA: TGTGCCAGCAGCCAAAGAGGCGGGGGGTACACAGATACGCAGTATTTT. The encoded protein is CASSQRGGGYTDTQYF.

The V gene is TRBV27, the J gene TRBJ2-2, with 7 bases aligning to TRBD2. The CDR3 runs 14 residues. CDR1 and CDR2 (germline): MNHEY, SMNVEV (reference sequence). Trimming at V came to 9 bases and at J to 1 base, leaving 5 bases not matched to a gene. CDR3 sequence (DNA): TGTGCCAGTAAGCGGGGTAGGAACACCGGGGAGCTGTTTTTT. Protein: CASKRGRNTGELFF.

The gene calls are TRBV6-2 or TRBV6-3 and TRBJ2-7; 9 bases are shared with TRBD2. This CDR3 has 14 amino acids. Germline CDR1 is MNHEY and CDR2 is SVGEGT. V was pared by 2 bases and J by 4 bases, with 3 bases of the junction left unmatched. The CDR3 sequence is CASSYVAGAYEQYF. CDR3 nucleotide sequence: TGTGCCAGCAGTTACGTAGCGGGAGCTTACGAGCAGTACTTC.

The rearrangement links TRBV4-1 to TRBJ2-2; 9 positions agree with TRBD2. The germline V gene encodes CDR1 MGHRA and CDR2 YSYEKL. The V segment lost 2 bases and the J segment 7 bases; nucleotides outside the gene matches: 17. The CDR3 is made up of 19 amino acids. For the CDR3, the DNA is TGCGCCAGCAGCCAATCACGTCCCGGGACTAGCATCAGAGGCGGGGAGCTGTTTTTT. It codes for CASSQSRPGTSIRGGELFF.

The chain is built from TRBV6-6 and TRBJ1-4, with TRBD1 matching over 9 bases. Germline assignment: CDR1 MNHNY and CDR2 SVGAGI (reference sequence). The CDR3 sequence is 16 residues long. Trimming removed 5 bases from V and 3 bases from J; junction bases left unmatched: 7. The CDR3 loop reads CASSAGQGAANEKLFF. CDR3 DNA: TGTGCCAGCAGTGCGGGACAGGGTGCGGCTAATGAAAAACTGTTTTTT.

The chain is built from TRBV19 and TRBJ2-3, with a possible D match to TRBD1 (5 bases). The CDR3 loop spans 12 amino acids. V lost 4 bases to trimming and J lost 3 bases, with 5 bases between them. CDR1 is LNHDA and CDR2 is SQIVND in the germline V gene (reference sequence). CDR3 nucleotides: TGTGCCAGTAGTACAGGGACAGATACGCAGTATTTT. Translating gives CASSTGTDTQYF.

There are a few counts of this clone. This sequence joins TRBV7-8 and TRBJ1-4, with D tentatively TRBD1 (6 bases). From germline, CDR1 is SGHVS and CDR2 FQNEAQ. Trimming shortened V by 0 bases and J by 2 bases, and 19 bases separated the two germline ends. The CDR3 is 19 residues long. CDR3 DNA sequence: TGTGCCAGCAGCTTAGCCGTTCGACAGGCAGCCTTCACTAATGAAAAACTGTTTTTT. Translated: CASSLAVRQAAFTNEKLFF.

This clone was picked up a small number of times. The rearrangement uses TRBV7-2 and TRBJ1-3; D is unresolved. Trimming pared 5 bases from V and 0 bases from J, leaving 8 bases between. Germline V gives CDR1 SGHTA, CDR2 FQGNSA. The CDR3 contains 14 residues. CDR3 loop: CASSRELSGNTIYF. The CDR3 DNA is TGTGCCAGCAGCCGGGAGCTCTCTGGAAACACCATATATTTT.

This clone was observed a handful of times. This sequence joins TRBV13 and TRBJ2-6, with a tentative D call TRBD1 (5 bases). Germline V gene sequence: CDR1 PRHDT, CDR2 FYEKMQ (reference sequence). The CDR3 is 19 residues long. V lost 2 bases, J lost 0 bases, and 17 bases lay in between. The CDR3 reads CASSLTLNRISSGANVLTF. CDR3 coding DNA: TGTGCCAGCAGCTTAACTCTAAACAGGATAAGCTCTGGGGCCAACGTCCTGACTTTC.

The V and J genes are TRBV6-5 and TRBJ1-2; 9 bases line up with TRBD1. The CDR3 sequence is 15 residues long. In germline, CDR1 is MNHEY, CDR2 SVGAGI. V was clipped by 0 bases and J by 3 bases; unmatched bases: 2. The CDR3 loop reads CASSYSGQGDYGYTF. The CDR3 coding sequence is TGTGCCAGCAGTTACTCGGGACAGGGTGACTATGGCTACACCTTC.

The CDR3 reads CASSLDPWRQFF. The CDR3 DNA reads TGTGCCAGCAGCTTAGATCCGTGGAGGCAGTTCTTC. The chain joins TRBV11-2 to TRBJ2-1, with unresolved D. Germline CDR1 SGHAT, CDR2 FQNNGV. CDR3 length equals 12 residues. The ends were cut back, 0 bases at V and 12 bases at J, with 9 bases in the middle.

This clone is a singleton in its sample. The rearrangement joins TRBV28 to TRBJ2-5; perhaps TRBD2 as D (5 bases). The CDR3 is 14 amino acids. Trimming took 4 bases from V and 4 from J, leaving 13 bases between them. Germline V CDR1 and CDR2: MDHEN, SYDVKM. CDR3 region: CASSWSLGGETQYF. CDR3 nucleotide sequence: TGTGCCAGCAGTTGGTCGCTTGGAGGAGAGACCCAGTACTTC.

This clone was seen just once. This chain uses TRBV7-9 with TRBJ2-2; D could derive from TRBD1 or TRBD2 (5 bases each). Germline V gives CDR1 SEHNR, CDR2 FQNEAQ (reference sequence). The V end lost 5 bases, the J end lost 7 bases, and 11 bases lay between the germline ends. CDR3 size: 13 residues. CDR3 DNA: TGTGCCAGCAGCCAGGATGGGGGCGGGGAGCTGTTTTTT. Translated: CASSQDGGGELFF.

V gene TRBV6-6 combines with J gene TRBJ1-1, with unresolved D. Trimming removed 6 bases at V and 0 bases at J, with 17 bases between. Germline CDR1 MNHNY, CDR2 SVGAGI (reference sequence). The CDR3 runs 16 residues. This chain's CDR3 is CASRQGRGKMNTEAFF. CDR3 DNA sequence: TGTGCCAGCAGGCAAGGCAGAGGGAAGATGAACACTGAAGCTTTCTTT.